The sequence of this T cell receptor (beta chain) was determined in a study of PD-1 blockade in mismatch repair-deficient tumors. On the study more broadly: Patients had about 13 mismatch repair-deficient cancer types and were previously treated and progressing.

TCRdb keeps only in-frame clones here, not all; method: immunoSEQ multiplex PCR. Altogether roughly 130,000 clones are present, around nine tenths being singletons, with the ten largest covering about 12%. Overall study results and limits: Tumor-resident clones, often undetectable pretreatment in blood, expanded then contracted after pembrolizumab.

For this clone: Antigen: not known.

All patients were mismatch repair deficient, assessed by either PCR or immunohistochemistry. The TCR-sequenced patients were a few responders to pembrolizumab. Losses at the gene ends were 4 bases for V and 4 bases for J; bases not matched to a gene: 10. The CDR3 has 15 residues. The germline V gene has CDR1 SGHRS and CDR2 YFSETQ. The receptor comes from an adult with mismatch repair-deficient cancer. The chain recombines TRBV5-1 with TRBJ2-7, with 8 bases identical to TRBD2. Sequences were derived from peripheral blood, sampled 70 to 72 weeks after starting pembrolizumab. The CDR3 sequence: CASSTTGTSGYEQYF. In nucleotides, the CDR3 is TGCGCCAGCAGCACGACCGGGACTAGTGGGTACGAGCAGTACTTC.